The clone carrying this T cell receptor beta chain was recorded a few times. Its antigen is unknown. This record comes from a study of shared clonotypes between healthy human individuals. Study-level information: CD8 memory received one plate per donor, CD8 naive two, CD4 memory three and CD4 naive three.

Study-level findings and limits: Investigators collected only blood, and repertoires in tissues likely differ.

Terminally differentiated effector memory CD45RA+ cells were excluded by CCR7 positive selection of CD45RO-negative cells. The study drew all its donors from Caucasian adults living in Nashville, Tennessee. The V end was cut by 3 bases, the J end by 0 bases, with 17 bases between. There are 17 residues in the CDR3. Germline CDR1 reads MNHEY; CDR2 reads SMNVEV (reference sequence). The repertoire was sequenced with immunoSEQ multiplex PCR; TCRdb's copy has only in-frame clones and lacks some. The sample carries about 2.2 million clones, over 85% recorded once. The sequenced sample consisted of naive CD8+ T cells from PBMCs. This sequence joins TRBV27 and TRBJ1-1, with D possibly being TRBD1 (6 bases). The clonotype was recovered from a young man in good health. Some clones in this sample may be carry-over from other donors' samples. The CDR3 here is CASSLLPIQGLNTEAFF. CDR3 coding DNA: TGTGCCAGCAGTTTGTTGCCCATACAGGGATTGAACACTGAAGCTTTCTTT.